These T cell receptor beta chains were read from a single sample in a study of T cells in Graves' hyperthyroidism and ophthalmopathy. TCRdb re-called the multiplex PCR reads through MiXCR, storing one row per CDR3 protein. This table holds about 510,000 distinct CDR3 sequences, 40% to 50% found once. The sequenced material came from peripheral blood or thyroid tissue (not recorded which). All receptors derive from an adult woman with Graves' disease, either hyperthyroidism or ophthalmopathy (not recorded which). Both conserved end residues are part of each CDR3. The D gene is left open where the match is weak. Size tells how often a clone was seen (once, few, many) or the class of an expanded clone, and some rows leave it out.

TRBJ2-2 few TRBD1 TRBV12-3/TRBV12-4 TGTGCCAGCAAGTCGGACAGGGGGGGATCCGGGGAGCTGTTTTTT CASKSDRGGSGELFF
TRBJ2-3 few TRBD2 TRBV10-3 TGTGCCATCAGTGACACACTAGCGGGCGCAGATACGCAGTATTTT CAISDTLAGADTQYF
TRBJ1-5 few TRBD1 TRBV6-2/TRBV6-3 TGTGCCAGCAGTTACGCAGGACAGGGTCCCAATCAGCCCCAGCATTTT CASSYAGQGPNQPQHF
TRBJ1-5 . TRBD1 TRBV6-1 TGTGCCAGCATTGCCAACAGGGGAATTCAGCCCCAGCATTTT CASIANRGIQPQHF
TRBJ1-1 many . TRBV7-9 TGTGCCAGCAGCTTGGGGTCAGTCACTGAAGCTTTCTTT CASSLGSVTEAFF
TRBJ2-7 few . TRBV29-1 TGCAGCGTTGAGGCAGGGTTGGCCACCTACGAGCAGTACTTC CSVEAGLATYEQYF
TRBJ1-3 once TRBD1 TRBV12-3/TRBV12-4 TGTGCCAGCAGCATGACAGGGGTAGGAAACACCATATATTTT CASSMTGVGNTIYF
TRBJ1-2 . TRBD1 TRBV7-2 TGTGCCAGCAGTTTGGGAGGGGGCGCAAAACGCGGCTACACCTTC CASSLGGGAKRGYTF
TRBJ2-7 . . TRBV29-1 TGCAGCAGTGAAGGGGGGGAAAACGAGCAGTACTTC CSSEGGENEQYF
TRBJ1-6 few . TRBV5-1 TGCGCCAGCAGCTCGCAGGGAGTAAGGTCACCCCTCCACTTT CASSSQGVRSPLHF
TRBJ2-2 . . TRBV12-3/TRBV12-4 TGTGCCAGCAGCCCGTCCGCGATCAACACCGGGGAGCTGTTTTTT CASSPSAINTGELFF
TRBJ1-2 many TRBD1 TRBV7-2 TGTGCCAGCAGCCCCTGGACAGGGCAAAACTATGGCTACACCTTC CASSPWTGQNYGYTF
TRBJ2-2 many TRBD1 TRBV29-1 TGCAGCGTTCACCAGGGGGCAACCGGGGAGCTGTTTTTT CSVHQGATGELFF
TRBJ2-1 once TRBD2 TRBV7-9 TGTGCCAGCAGGTCTAGCGGGAGTGAGTACAATGAGCAGTTCTTC CASRSSGSEYNEQFF
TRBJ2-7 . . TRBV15 TGTGCCACCAGCAGAACGGACAGCTACGAGCAGTACTTC CATSRTDSYEQYF
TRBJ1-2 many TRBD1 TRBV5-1 TGCGCCAGCACCCCAGACAGGGTGGCTAACTATGGCTACACCTTC CASTPDRVANYGYTF
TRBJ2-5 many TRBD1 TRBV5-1 TGCGCCAGCAGCATAGGGACAGGACAAGAGACCCAGTACTTC CASSIGTGQETQYF
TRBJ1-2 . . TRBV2 TGTGCCAGGGGGGTTGAGGGAAACTATGGCTACACCTTC CARGVEGNYGYTF
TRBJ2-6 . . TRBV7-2 TGTGCCAGCAGCTTAGACTCTGAGGCCAACGTCCTGACTTTC CASSLDSEANVLTF
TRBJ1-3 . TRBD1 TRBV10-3 TGTGCCATCAGAGAGGGGGCGAGTGGAAACACCATATATTTT CAIREGASGNTIYF
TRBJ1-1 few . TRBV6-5 TGTGCCAGCAGTATTTCGACCCGAATGAACACTGAAGCTTTCTTT CASSISTRMNTEAFF
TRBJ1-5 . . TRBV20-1 TGCAGTGCTAGCGGCGAGACCCAGCATTTT CSASGETQHF
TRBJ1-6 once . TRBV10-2 TGCGCCAGCAGTGCTAGAGATGGGGCGGAGAATTCACCCCTCCACTTT CASSARDGAENSPLHF
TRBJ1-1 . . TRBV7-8 TGTGCCAGCAGCTTAGCGGAGGCGCTTACTGGAGCTTTCTTT CASSLAEALTGAFF
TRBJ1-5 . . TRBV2 TGTGCCGTTAAGGGCGGAGGGGACAACCATCAGCCCCAGCATTTT CAVKGGGDNHQPQHF
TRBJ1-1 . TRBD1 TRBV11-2 TGTGCCAGCAGCTTAACTGACAGGGACACTGAAGCTTTCTTT CASSLTDRDTEAFF
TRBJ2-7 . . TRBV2 TGTGCCAGCAGTGAAGGGTACGGCTCCTACGAGCAGTACTTC CASSEGYGSYEQYF
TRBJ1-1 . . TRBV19 TGTGCCAGTAGTAAAAATGGGCCTGAAGCTTTCTTT CASSKNGPEAFF
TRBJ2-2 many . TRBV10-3 TGTGCCTCCAATAAGGGGGACGCCGGGGAGCTGTTTTTT CASNKGDAGELFF
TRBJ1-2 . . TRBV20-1 TGCAGTGCTAGAGAATTAGGGAACTATGGCTACACCTTC CSARELGNYGYTF
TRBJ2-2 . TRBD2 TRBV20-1 TGCAGTGCTCCTGGACTAGCGGGAACCACCGGGGAGCTGTTTTTT CSAPGLAGTTGELFF
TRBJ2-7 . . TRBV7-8 TGTGCCAGCAGCTTCCTTGGGGGGGGGCCGCCTATTGGCTACGAGCAGTACTTC CASSFLGGGPPIGYEQYF
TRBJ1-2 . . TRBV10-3 TGTGCCATCACTGCTGGGGGGGGCTACACCTTC CAITAGGGYTF
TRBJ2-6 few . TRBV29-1 TGCAGCGTTGGGGACTCTGGGGCCAACGTCCTGACTTTC CSVGDSGANVLTF
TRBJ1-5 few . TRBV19 TGTGCCAGTAGTACGCTAGGGGGGACCCAGCATTTT CASSTLGGTQHF
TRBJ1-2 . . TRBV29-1 TGCAGCGTTGAAGAGGACGGCCGTCATGGCTACACCTTC CSVEEDGRHGYTF
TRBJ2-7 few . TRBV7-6 TGTGCCAGCAGCTTAAAGGGTCAGACCGAGCAGTACTTC CASSLKGQTEQYF
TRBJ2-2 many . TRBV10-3 TGTGCCATCAGTGTGTTTAGCGCGAACACCGGGGAGCTGTTTTTT CAISVFSANTGELFF
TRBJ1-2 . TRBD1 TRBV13 TGTGCCAGCAGCTTAAGCTTACAGGGGTTCACTGGCTACACCTTC CASSLSLQGFTGYTF
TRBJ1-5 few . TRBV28 TGTGCCAGCAGTTTACTCGGGCGTCAAGGCGGGAGTCAGCCCCAGCATTTT CASSLLGRQGGSQPQHF